Each of the 18 T cell receptor beta chains below was sequenced from the same sample in a study of vaccination and CD4 T cells after COVID-19. Antigens of these TCRs are unknown. Treatment described: approximately 9-day PBMC culture with coronavirus spike peptide pools or control peptides (ViraFEST assay). The Oncomine TCR Beta short-read assay was what sequenced the DNA obtained from cultured CD4+ T cells. TCRdb re-analysed the PCR reads in MiXCR, keeping a single row per CDR3 protein. The table records around 20,000 distinct CDR3 sequences, about 60% of them present only once. The starting material was CD4+ T cells from blood, cultured in vitro, obtained after SARS-CoV-2 vaccination. These receptors were collected from a human donor who had recovered from COVID-19.

The V gene is TRBV7-6, the J gene TRBJ2-3; 9 bases are shared with TRBD2. V gave up 2 bases and J gave up 4 bases; unmatched junction bases: 10. There are 17 residues in the CDR3. Germline CDR1 is SGHVS and CDR2 is FNYEAQ. CDR3 in amino acids: CASSLMASGAPPDTQYF. The CDR3 DNA reads TGTGCCAGCAGCTTAATGGCTAGCGGGGCCCCTCCAGATACGCAGTATTTT.

This chain uses TRBV27 with TRBJ2-3; D perhaps matches TRBD2 (6 bases). V was cut by 2 bases and J by 6 bases, with 15 bases left in between. CDR1 and CDR2 (germline): MNHEY, SMNVEV (reference sequence). The CDR3 has 15 residues. This chain's CDR3 is CASSLADGLADTQYF. CDR3 bases: TGTGCCAGCAGTTTAGCGGACGGCCTAGCGGATACGCAGTATTTT.

This clonotype was seen a few times. V and J are TRBV6-1 and TRBJ2-5; D might be TRBD2 (5 bases). Trimming cost V 5 bases and J 4 bases, with 8 bases left between them. Germline-derived CDR1 and CDR2 are MNHNS and SASEGT. The CDR3 has 12 residues. CDR3 in DNA: TGTGCCAGCAGTCGGGATCCAGAGACCCAGTACTTC. It translates to CASSRDPETQYF.

This clonotype was recorded once. The chain carries TRBV27 and TRBJ1-1, with D tentatively TRBD1 (5 bases). Germline V CDR1 and CDR2: MNHEY, SMNVEV (reference sequence). Trimming cost V 11 bases and J 5 bases, with 21 bases left between them. This CDR3 has 14 amino acids. CDR3: CACGRGTRGTEAFF. In DNA, the CDR3 is TGTGCCTGCGGACGGGGCACGCGGGGGACTGAAGCTTTCTTT.

The chain couples TRBV28 to TRBJ2-3, with D tentatively TRBD1 (6 bases). Trimming took off 4 bases at V and 4 bases at J, with 15 bases between the two ends. This CDR3 has 15 residues. Germline CDR1 and CDR2: MDHEN and SYDVKM. The CDR3 reads CASSSRAGAADTQYF. For the CDR3, the DNA is TGTGCCAGCAGTTCTAGGGCAGGGGCCGCAGATACGCAGTATTTT.

V gene TRBV10-1 combines with J gene TRBJ2-3; 9 bases fit TRBD2. Germline trimming cut 4 bases from V and 2 bases from J; bases unmatched to any gene: 1. Germline lookup yields CDR1 WNHNN and CDR2 SYGVQD (reference sequence). The CDR3 spans 14 residues. The CDR3 here is CASSVAGDTDTQYF. In DNA form, the CDR3 reads TGCGCCAGCAGTGTAGCGGGAGACACAGATACGCAGTATTTT.

The chain joins TRBV11-2 to TRBJ2-5; 11 bases align to TRBD1. CDR1 SGHAT and CDR2 FQNNGV come from the germline V gene. This CDR3 region has 17 residues. Trimming took 3 bases from V and 0 from J; bases not matched to a gene: 6. The CDR3 loop is CASSFRTGGAYQETQYF. The CDR3 bases are TGTGCCAGCAGCTTCCGGACAGGGGGCGCCTACCAAGAGACCCAGTACTTC.

This chain uses TRBV11-3 with TRBJ2-7; 12 nucleotides agree with TRBD2. V shed 5 bases, J shed 2 bases, and the junction held 4 bases outside the gene matches. This CDR3 has 15 residues. Germline V gene sequence: CDR1 SGHNT, CDR2 YENEEA. Here the CDR3 DNA reads TGTGCCAGCAGCGATCGGACTAGCGGGACCTACGAGCAGTACTTC. The encoded protein is CASSDRTSGTYEQYF.

The chain uses TRBV7-2 and TRBJ2-7, with D possibly matching TRBD2 (6 bases). V lost 2 bases, J lost 3 bases, and 11 bases lay in between. The CDR3 is 14 amino acids. Germline CDR1 and CDR2: SGHTA and FQGNSA. The CDR3 spells CASSLNGGRYEQYF. CDR3 DNA sequence: TGTGCCAGCAGCTTAAACGGAGGGCGCTACGAGCAGTACTTC.

V and J are TRBV11-2 and TRBJ1-5; D is unclear. Between the trimmed V and J ends, which lost 1 base and 3 bases, there was a span of 10 bases. The CDR3 is made up of 15 amino acids. Per germline, CDR1 SGHAT and CDR2 FQNNGV. The CDR3 loop is CASSLASGDNQPQHF. Written as DNA, the CDR3 is TGTGCCAGCAGCTTAGCATCAGGAGACAATCAGCCCCAGCATTTT. Drawing the rest from reference TRBV11-2 and TRBJ1-5, the complete variable domain is EAGVAQSPRYKIIEKRQSVAFWCNPISGHATLYWYQQILGQGPKLLIQFQNNGVVDDSQLPKDRFSAERLKGVDSTLKIQPAKLEDSAVYLCASSLASGDNQPQHFGDGTRLSIL.

This chain uses TRBV12-3 or TRBV12-4 with TRBJ1-3; D ambiguous. The CDR3 covers 15 residues. Trimming pared 5 bases from V and 4 bases from J, leaving 15 bases between. CDR3: CASSEARARGNTIYF. The CDR3 nucleotides are TGTGCCAGCAGTGAAGCAAGGGCGAGGGGAAACACCATATATTTT.

The V and J genes are TRBV10-1 and TRBJ1-5; D not resolved. The CDR3 covers 15 residues. V was cut by 6 bases and J by 4 bases, with 16 bases left in between. Germline CDR1 and CDR2: WNHNN and SYGVQD (reference sequence). The CDR3 here is CASSLGRFKNQPQHF. For the CDR3, the DNA is TGCGCCAGCAGCCTCGGACGGTTTAAGAATCAGCCCCAGCATTTT.

Only one count was recorded for this clonotype. The CDR3 DNA is TGTGCCAGCAGTGACTCGAATCGACGAGATACGCAGTATTTT. As protein: CASSDSNRRDTQYF. The gene calls are TRBV6-4 and TRBJ2-3; D not resolved. V shed 0 bases and J shed 5 bases, with 9 bases lying between them. The CDR3 extends over 14 amino acids. The V gene's germline CDR1 is MRHNA and CDR2 SNTAGT.

The rearrangement links TRBV20-1 to TRBJ1-1; unclear D gene. Between the trimmed V and J ends, which lost 3 bases and 4 bases, there was a span of 12 bases. The CDR3 length is 13 residues. Germline V lookup: CDR1 DFQATT, CDR2 SNEGSKA (reference sequence). CDR3 amino acids: CSARRARGTEAFF. The CDR3 region has the DNA TGCAGTGCTAGGCGGGCTCGGGGCACTGAAGCTTTCTTT.

The rearrangement uses TRBV12-3 or TRBV12-4 and TRBJ2-3, with D possibly TRBD2 on 5 matching bases. V dropped 2 bases and J dropped 7 bases, with 10 bases sitting between them. This CDR3 has 13 amino acids. For the CDR3, the DNA is TGTGCCAGCAGTTTACTTGGGGAGAATACGCAGTATTTT. Protein product: CASSLLGENTQYF.

The sample holds a few counts of this clonotype. The chain couples TRBV7-9 to TRBJ2-2; D remains ambiguous. With 4 bases removed from V and 1 base from J, the gap between germline ends came to 10 bases. Germline-derived CDR1 and CDR2 are SEHNR and FQNEAQ (reference sequence). The CDR3 is 15 residues long. The CDR3 loop is CASSSGSVNTGELFF. The DNA of the CDR3 is TGTGCCAGCAGCTCAGGCTCGGTGAACACCGGGGAGCTGTTTTTT.

The rearrangement uses TRBV12-3 or TRBV12-4 and TRBJ1-1; perhaps TRBD1 as D (5 bases). This CDR3 contains 14 residues. V lost 6 bases and J lost 9, with 20 bases in between. Here the CDR3 DNA reads TGTGCCAGCAGATGGCAGGGCGCGGGGGTTCAAGCTTTCTTT. Translation gives CASRWQGAGVQAFF.

This chain's CDR3 is CASSRSGLAGPMANEQFF. The DNA of the CDR3 is TGTGCCAGCAGCCGAAGCGGACTAGCGGGACCCATGGCCAATGAGCAGTTCTTC. The V and J genes are TRBV7-3 and TRBJ2-1, with 12 positions matching TRBD2. CDR1 and CDR2 from the germline V gene are SGHTA and FQGTGA. This CDR3 contains 18 residues. Losses at the gene ends were 5 bases for V and 6 bases for J; bases not matched to a gene: 14.